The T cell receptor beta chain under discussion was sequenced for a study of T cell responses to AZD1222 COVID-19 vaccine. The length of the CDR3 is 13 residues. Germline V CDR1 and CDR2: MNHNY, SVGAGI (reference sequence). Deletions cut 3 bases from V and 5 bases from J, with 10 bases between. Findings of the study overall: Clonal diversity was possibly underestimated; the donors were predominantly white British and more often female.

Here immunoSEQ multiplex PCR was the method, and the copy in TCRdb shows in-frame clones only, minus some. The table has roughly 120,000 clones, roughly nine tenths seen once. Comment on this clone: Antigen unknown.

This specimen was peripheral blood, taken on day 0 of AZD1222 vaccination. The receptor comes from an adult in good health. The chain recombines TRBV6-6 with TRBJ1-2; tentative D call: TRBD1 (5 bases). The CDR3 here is CASSYLGTYGYTF. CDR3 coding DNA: TGTGCCAGCAGTTATCTGGGGACTTATGGCTACACCTTC.